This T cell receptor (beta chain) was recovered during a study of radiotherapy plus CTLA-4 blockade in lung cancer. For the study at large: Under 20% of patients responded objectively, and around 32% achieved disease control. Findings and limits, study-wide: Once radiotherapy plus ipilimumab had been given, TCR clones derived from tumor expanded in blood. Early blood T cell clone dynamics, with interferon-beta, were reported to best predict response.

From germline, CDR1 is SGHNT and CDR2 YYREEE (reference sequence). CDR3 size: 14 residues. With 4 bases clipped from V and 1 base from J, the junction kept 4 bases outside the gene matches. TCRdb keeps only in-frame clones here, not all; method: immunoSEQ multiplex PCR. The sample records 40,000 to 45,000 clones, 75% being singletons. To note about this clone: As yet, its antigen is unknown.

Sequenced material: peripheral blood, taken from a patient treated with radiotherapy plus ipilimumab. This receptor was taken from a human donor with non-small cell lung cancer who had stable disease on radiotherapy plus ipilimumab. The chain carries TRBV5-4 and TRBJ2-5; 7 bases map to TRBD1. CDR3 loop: CASSLGQLQETQYF. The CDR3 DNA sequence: TGTGCCAGCAGCCTGGGACAGCTCCAAGAGACCCAGTACTTC.